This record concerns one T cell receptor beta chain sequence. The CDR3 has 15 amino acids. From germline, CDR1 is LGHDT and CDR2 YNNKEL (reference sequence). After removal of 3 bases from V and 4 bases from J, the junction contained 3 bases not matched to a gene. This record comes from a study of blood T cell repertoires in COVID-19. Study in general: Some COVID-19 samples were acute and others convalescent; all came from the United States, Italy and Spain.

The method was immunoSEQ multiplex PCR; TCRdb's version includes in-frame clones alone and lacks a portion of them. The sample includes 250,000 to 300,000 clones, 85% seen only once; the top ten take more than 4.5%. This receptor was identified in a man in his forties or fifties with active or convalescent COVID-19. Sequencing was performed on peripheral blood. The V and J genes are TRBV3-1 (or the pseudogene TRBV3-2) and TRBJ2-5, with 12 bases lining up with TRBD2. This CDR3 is CASSQVGLAGETQYF. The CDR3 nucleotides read TGTGCCAGCAGCCAGGTGGGACTAGCGGGAGAGACCCAGTACTTC.